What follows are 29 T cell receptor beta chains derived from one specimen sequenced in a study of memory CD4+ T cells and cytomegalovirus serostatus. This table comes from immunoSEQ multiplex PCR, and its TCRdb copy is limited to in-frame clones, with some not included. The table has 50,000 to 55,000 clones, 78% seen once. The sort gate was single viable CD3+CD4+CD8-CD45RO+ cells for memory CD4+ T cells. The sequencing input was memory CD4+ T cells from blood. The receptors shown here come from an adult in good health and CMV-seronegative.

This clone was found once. CDR3 sequence: CASSSTGQGDIQYF. CDR3 DNA: TGTGCCAGTAGTTCCACGGGACAGGGTGACATTCAGTACTTC. The rearrangement joins TRBV19 to TRBJ2-4; TRBD1 matches at 9 bases. Germline lookup yields CDR1 LNHDA and CDR2 SQIVND (reference sequence). The CDR3 totals 14 residues. J lost 8 bases, V lost 5 bases, and 7 bases had no gene match.

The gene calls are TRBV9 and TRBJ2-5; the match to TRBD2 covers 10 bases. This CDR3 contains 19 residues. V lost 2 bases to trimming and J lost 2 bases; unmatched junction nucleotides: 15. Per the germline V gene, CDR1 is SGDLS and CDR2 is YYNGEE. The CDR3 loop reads CASSVVWTSGKVGQETQYF. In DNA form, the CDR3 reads TGTGCCAGCAGCGTGGTTTGGACTAGCGGCAAGGTGGGGCAAGAGACCCAGTACTTC.

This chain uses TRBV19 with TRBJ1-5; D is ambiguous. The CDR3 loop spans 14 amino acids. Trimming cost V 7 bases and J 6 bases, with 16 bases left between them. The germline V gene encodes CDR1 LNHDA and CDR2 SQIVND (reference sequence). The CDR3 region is CASKGSVGGQPQHF. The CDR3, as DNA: TGTGCCAGTAAAGGATCTGTTGGAGGTCAGCCCCAGCATTTT.

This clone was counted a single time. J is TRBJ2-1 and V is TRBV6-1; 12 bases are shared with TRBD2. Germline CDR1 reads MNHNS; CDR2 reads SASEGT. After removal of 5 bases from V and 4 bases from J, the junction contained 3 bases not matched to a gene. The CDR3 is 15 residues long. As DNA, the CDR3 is TGTGCCAGCAGTATGACTAGCGGGGGATACAATGAGCAGTTCTTC. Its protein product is CASSMTSGGYNEQFF.

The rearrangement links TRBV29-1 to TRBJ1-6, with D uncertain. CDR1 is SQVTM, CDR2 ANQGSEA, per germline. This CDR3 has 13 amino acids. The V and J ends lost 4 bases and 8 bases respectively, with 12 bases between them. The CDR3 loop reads CSVGEGHDSPLHF. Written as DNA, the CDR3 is TGCAGCGTTGGCGAAGGGCATGATTCACCCCTCCACTTT. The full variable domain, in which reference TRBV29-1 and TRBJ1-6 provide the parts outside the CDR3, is SAVISQKPSRDICQRGTSLTIQCQVDSQVTMMFWYRQQPGQSLTLIATANQGSEATYESGFVIDKFPISRPNLTFSTLTVSNMSPEDSSIYLCSVGEGHDSPLHFGNGTRLTVT.

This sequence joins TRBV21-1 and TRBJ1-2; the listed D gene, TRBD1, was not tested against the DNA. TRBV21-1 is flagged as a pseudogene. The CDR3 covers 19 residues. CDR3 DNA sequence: TGTGCCAGCAGCAAAGCCATTAGGGGACACAGGGGTCGAAACTATGGCTACACCTTC. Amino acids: CASSKAIRGHRGRNYGYTF.

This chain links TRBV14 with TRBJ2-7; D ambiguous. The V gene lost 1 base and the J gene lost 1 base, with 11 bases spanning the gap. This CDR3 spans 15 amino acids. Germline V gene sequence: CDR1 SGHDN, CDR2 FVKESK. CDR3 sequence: CASSQVDRPSYEQYF. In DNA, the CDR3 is TGTGCCAGCAGCCAAGTAGACCGACCTTCCTACGAGCAGTACTTC.

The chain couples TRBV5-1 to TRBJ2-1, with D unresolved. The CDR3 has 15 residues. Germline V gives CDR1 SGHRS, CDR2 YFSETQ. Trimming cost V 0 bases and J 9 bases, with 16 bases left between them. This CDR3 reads CASSLGTGSDGEQFF. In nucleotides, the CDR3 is TGCGCCAGCAGCTTGGGGACGGGTTCGGACGGTGAGCAGTTCTTC.

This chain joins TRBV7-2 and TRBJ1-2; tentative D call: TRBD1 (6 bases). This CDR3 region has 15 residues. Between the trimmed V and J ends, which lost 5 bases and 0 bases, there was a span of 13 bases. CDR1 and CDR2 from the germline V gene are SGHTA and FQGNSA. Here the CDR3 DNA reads TGTGCCAGCAGCCCACAGGGCACAGCTAACTATGGCTACACCTTC. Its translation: CASSPQGTANYGYTF.

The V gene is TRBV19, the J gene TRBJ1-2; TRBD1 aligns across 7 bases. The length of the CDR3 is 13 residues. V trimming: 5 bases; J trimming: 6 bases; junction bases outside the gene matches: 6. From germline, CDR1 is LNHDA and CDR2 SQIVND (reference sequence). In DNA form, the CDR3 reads TGTGCCAGTAGTGTTACAGGGGTCGATGGCTACACCTTC. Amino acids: CASSVTGVDGYTF.

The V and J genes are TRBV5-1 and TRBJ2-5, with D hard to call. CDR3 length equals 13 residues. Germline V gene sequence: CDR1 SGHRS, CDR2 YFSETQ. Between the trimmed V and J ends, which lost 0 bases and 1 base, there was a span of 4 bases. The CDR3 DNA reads TGCGCCAGCAGCTTGGGGCTCCAAGAGACCCAGTACTTC. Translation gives CASSLGLQETQYF.

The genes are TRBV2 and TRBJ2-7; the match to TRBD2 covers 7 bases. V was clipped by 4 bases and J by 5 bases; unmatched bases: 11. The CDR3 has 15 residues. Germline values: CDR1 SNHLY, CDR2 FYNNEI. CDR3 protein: CASSARGTLSHEQYF. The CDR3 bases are TGTGCCAGCAGTGCGCGGGGGACCTTAAGCCACGAGCAGTACTTC.

CDR3: CASSVDPKTYEQYF. CDR3 coding DNA: TGTGCCAGCAGCGTAGATCCAAAAACCTACGAGCAGTACTTC. The chain links TRBV9 to TRBJ2-7; D not resolved. Germline V gene data show CDR1 as SGDLS and CDR2 as YYNGEE. The CDR3 length is 14 residues. The V and J ends lost 0 bases and 2 bases respectively, with 9 bases between them.

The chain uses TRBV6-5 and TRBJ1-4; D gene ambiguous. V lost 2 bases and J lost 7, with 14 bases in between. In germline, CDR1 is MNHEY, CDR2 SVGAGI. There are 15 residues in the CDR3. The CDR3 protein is CASSYASLMTEKLFF. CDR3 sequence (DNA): TGTGCCAGCAGTTACGCCTCTCTAATGACTGAAAAACTGTTTTTT.

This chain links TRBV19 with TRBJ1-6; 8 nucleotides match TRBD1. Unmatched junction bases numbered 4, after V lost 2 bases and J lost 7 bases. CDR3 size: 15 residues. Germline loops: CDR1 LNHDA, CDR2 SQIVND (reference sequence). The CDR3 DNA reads TGTGCCAGTAGTATAAGGAGACAGGGGAATTCACCCCTCCACTTT. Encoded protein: CASSIRRQGNSPLHF.

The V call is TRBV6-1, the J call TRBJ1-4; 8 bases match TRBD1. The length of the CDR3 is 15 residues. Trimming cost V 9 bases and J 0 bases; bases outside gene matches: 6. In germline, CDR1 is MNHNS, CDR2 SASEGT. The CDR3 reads CARGQDPATNEKLFF. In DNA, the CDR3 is TGTGCCAGGGGACAGGACCCCGCAACTAATGAAAAACTGTTTTTT.

The CDR3 reads CAWSSGAYQPQHF. For the CDR3, the DNA is TGTGCCTGGAGTTCCGGGGCCTATCAGCCCCAGCATTTT. V is TRBV30 and J is TRBJ1-5; D may be TRBD1 (5 bases). V lost 2 bases and J 5 bases, leaving 10 bases between the germline ends. Germline V lookup: CDR1 GTSNPN, CDR2 SVGIG (reference sequence). The CDR3 is 13 residues long.

This CDR3 reads CASSLNRLYTEAFF. Written as DNA, the CDR3 is TGTGCCAGCAGCTTAAACAGGTTATACACTGAAGCTTTCTTT. The chain uses TRBV6-5 and TRBJ1-1; a weak D match, TRBD1 (5 bases). V was pared by 6 bases and J by 3 bases, with 14 bases between. This CDR3 region has 14 residues. The germline V gene encodes CDR1 MNHEY and CDR2 SVGAGI.

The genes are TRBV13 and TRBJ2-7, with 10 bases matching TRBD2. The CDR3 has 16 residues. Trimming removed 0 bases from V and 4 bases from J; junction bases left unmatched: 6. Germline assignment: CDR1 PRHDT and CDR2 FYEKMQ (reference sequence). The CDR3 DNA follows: TGTGCCAGCAGCTTAGGTAGGCTAGCGGGGGCATACGAGCAGTACTTC. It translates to CASSLGRLAGAYEQYF.

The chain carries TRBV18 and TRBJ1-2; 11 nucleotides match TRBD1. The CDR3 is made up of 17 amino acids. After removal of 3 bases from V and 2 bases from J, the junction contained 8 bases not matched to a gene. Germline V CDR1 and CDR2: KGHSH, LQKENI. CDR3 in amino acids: CASSPLPGQGGNYGYTF. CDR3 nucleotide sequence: TGTGCCAGCTCACCCCTACCGGGACAGGGGGGGAACTATGGCTACACCTTC. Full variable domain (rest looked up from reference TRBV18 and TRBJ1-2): NAGVMQNPRHLVRRRGQEARLRCSPMKGHSHVYWYRQLPEEGLKFMVYLQKENIIDESGMPKERFSAEFPKEGPSILRIQQVVRGDSAAYFCASSPLPGQGGNYGYTFGSGTRLTVV.

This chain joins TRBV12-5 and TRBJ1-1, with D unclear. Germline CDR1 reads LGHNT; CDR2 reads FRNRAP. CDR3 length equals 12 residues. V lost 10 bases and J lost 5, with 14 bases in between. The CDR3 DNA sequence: TGTGCTACGCGACGGGGAGGGACTGAAGCTTTCTTT. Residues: CATRRGGTEAFF.

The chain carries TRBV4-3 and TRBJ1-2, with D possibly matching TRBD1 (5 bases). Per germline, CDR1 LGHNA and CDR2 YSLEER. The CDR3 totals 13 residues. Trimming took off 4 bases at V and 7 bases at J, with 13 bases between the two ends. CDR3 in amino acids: CASSPGTLRGYTF. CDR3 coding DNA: TGCGCCAGCAGCCCAGGGACCCTTCGTGGCTACACCTTC.

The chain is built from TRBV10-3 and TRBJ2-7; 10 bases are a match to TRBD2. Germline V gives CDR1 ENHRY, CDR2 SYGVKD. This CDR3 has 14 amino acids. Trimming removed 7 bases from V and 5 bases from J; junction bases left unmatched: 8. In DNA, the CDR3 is TGTGCCATCACTCCAGCGGGGGGGCAGGACGAGCAGTACTTC. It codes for CAITPAGGQDEQYF.

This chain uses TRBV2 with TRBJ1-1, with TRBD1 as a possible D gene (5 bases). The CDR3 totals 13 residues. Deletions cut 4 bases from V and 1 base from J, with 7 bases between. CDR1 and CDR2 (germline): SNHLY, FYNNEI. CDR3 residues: CASSVDTNTEAFF. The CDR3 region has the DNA TGTGCCAGCAGTGTGGACACGAACACTGAAGCTTTCTTT.

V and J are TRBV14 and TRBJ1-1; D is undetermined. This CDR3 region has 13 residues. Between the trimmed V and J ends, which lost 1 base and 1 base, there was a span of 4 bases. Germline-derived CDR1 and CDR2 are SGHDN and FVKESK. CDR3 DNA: TGTGCCAGCAGCCAAGCGCGGAACACTGAAGCTTTCTTT. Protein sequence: CASSQARNTEAFF.

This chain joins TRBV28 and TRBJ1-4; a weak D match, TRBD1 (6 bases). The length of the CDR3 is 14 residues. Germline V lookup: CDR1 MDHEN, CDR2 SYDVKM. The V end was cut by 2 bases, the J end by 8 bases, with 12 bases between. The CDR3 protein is CASSLPGAGEKLFF. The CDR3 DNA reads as TGTGCCAGCAGTTTACCGGGGGCGGGCGAAAAACTGTTTTTT.

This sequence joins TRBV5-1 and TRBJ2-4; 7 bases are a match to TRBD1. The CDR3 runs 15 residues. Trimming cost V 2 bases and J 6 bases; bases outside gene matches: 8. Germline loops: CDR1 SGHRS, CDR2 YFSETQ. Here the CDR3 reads CASSLAGGVGNIQYF. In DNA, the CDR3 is TGCGCCAGCAGCTTAGCAGGGGGAGTCGGAAACATTCAGTACTTC.

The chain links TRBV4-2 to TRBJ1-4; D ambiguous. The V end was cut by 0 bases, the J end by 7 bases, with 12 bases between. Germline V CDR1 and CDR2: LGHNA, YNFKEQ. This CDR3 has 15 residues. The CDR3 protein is CASSQDAGSSEKLFF. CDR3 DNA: TGTGCCAGCAGCCAAGATGCGGGGTCATCTGAAAAACTGTTTTTT.

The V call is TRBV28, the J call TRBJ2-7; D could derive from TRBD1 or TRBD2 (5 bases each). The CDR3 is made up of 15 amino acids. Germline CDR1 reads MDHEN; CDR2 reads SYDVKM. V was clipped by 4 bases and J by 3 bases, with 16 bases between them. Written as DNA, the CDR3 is TGTGCCAGCAGTTCACCATACGAGGGACGCTACGAGCAGTACTTC. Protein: CASSSPYEGRYEQYF. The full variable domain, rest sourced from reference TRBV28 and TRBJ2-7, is DVKVTQSSRYLVKRTGEKVFLECVQDMDHENMFWYRQDPGLGLRLIYFSYDVKMKEKGDIPEGYSVSREKKERFSLILESASTNQTSMYLCASSSPYEGRYEQYFGPGTRLTVT.